Listed below are T cell receptor beta chains from one sample, sequenced in a study of T cells in tuberculosis. Libraries were prepared by immunoSEQ multiplex PCR; TCRdb keeps only in-frame clonotypes and omits some of them. The data contain about 43,000 clones, roughly 94% of them singletons. Sequenced material: PBMCs. The receptor set was obtained from a donor under 30 with latent tuberculosis or without tuberculosis infection. Some clones in this sample may be carry-over from other donors' samples. Each CDR3 is given with its conserved first and last residue. Fields, in order: J gene, D gene, V gene, clone size, CDR3 protein, CDR3 DNA. A D gene is named only where the DNA matches it firmly. Some rows have no size entry. The others give once, few or many, or a class for an expanded clone.

J gene: TRBJ2-7
D gene: .
V gene: TRBV11-2
clone size: .
CDR3 protein: CASSLVLGGAGEQYF
CDR3 DNA: TGTGCCAGCAGCTTAGTTTTAGGAGGGGCCGGAGAGCAGTACTTC

J gene: TRBJ1-1
D gene: .
V gene: TRBV11-2
clone size: .
CDR3 protein: CASSLDWVGWGGGNTEAFF
CDR3 DNA: TGTGCCAGCAGCTTAGATTGGGTTGGTTGGGGGGGAGGTAACACTGAAGCTTTCTTT

J gene: TRBJ2-1
D gene: .
V gene: TRBV27
clone size: .
CDR3 protein: CASSVGGSYNEQFF
CDR3 DNA: TGTGCCAGCAGTGTAGGAGGCTCCTACAATGAGCAGTTCTTC

J gene: TRBJ2-3
D gene: TRBD1
V gene: TRBV19
clone size: .
CDR3 protein: CASSLHPGQGTDTQYF
CDR3 DNA: TGTGCCAGTAGTTTACACCCGGGACAGGGCACAGATACGCAGTATTTT

J gene: TRBJ2-3
D gene: TRBD2
V gene: TRBV4-2
clone size: .
CDR3 protein: CASSPKSLAGDTDTQYF
CDR3 DNA: TGTGCCAGCAGCCCGAAATCTTTAGCGGGGGACACAGATACGCAGTATTTT

J gene: TRBJ2-1
D gene: TRBD2
V gene: TRBV19
clone size: .
CDR3 protein: CASSKGIAGASSYNEQFF
CDR3 DNA: TGTGCCAGTAGTAAGGGCATAGCGGGGGCGAGCTCCTACAATGAGCAGTTCTTC

J gene: TRBJ2-2
D gene: .
V gene: TRBV5-1
clone size: .
CDR3 protein: CASRLQGTGELFF
CDR3 DNA: TGCGCCAGCAGACTACAGGGCACCGGGGAGCTGTTTTTT

J gene: TRBJ2-1
D gene: TRBD1
V gene: TRBV19
clone size: .
CDR3 protein: CATRNQGAMYNEQFF
CDR3 DNA: TGTGCCACTCGGAACCAGGGGGCTATGTACAATGAGCAGTTCTTC

J gene: TRBJ2-1
D gene: .
V gene: TRBV30
clone size: .
CDR3 protein: CACRASDEQFF
CDR3 DNA: TGTGCCTGCAGGGCCTCGGATGAGCAGTTCTTC

J gene: TRBJ2-1
D gene: TRBD1
V gene: TRBV15
clone size: .
CDR3 protein: CATSRDPSGGFRNEQFF
CDR3 DNA: TGTGCCACCAGCAGAGATCCGTCAGGGGGTTTTAGGAATGAGCAGTTCTTC

J gene: TRBJ1-4
D gene: TRBD1
V gene: TRBV29-1
clone size: .
CDR3 protein: CSVEGPGGRVGEKLFF
CDR3 DNA: TGCAGCGTTGAAGGTCCAGGGGGAAGAGTCGGTGAAAAACTGTTTTTT

J gene: TRBJ1-2
D gene: TRBD1
V gene: TRBV5-1
clone size: .
CDR3 protein: CASSSRGQGAGYTF
CDR3 DNA: TGCGCCAGCAGCTCGAGGGGACAGGGGGCGGGCTACACCTTC

J gene: TRBJ1-1
D gene: .
V gene: TRBV28
clone size: .
CDR3 protein: CASSLYGGNTEAFF
CDR3 DNA: TGTGCCAGCAGTTTATACGGGGGGAACACTGAAGCTTTCTTT

J gene: TRBJ1-3
D gene: .
V gene: TRBV28
clone size: once
CDR3 protein: CASTGVPGNTIYF
CDR3 DNA: TGTGCCAGTACGGGGGTACCTGGAAACACCATATATTTT

J gene: TRBJ2-7
D gene: TRBD1
V gene: TRBV30
clone size: .
CDR3 protein: CAWSVWDRTYEQYF
CDR3 DNA: TGTGCCTGGAGTGTTTGGGACAGAACTTACGAGCAGTACTTC

J gene: TRBJ2-7
D gene: TRBD1
V gene: TRBV11-2
clone size: .
CDR3 protein: CASSRTDRGEQYF
CDR3 DNA: TGTGCCAGCAGCCGTACCGACAGGGGCGAGCAGTACTTC

J gene: TRBJ2-7
D gene: TRBD1
V gene: TRBV28
clone size: .
CDR3 protein: CASSYFFVRDRGPREQYF
CDR3 DNA: TGTGCCAGCAGTTATTTTTTCGTCCGGGACAGGGGTCCTCGGGAGCAGTACTTC

J gene: TRBJ2-3
D gene: TRBD2
V gene: TRBV6-5
clone size: .
CDR3 protein: CASGPSGVSDTQYF
CDR3 DNA: TGTGCCAGCGGCCCTAGCGGGGTATCAGATACGCAGTATTTT

J gene: TRBJ2-2
D gene: TRBD2
V gene: TRBV7-3
clone size: once
CDR3 protein: CASSSSGSINGELFF
CDR3 DNA: TGTGCCAGCAGCTCTAGCGGGAGTATTAACGGGGAGCTGTTTTTT

J gene: TRBJ2-2
D gene: .
V gene: TRBV6-5
clone size: .
CDR3 protein: CASSWGAGNTGELFF
CDR3 DNA: TGTGCCAGCAGTTGGGGAGCAGGTAACACCGGGGAGCTGTTTTTT

J gene: TRBJ2-1
D gene: TRBD1
V gene: TRBV2
clone size: .
CDR3 protein: CASRGQGYDNEQFF
CDR3 DNA: TGTGCCAGCAGGGGACAGGGATATGACAATGAGCAGTTCTTC

J gene: TRBJ2-5
D gene: TRBD1
V gene: TRBV7-2
clone size: .
CDR3 protein: CASSLETGVQETQYF
CDR3 DNA: TGTGCCAGCAGCTTAGAAACAGGGGTTCAAGAGACCCAGTACTTC